The clone carrying this T cell receptor (beta chain) appeared a few times. No antigen is known for it. The sample's treatment: oral pan-JAK inhibitor, 5-10 mg twice daily. PBMC-derived CD4+ and CD8+ T cells were sorted. This entry is derived from a study of CD8+ T cells in alopecia areata. Across the whole study: The drug, oral tofacitinib, was given to treated patients at 5 to 10 mg twice daily. A 6-month off-drug phase came after tofacitinib, which had lasted 6 to 18 months.

Sequencing templates came from extracted RNA that was reverse transcribed into cDNA. Libraries were prepared by immunoSEQ multiplex PCR; TCRdb keeps only in-frame clonotypes and omits some of them. The sample gives roughly 200,000 clones, about 53% of which show up once; roughly 10% is in the top ten. Study-wide points: Many expanded lesional clones remained in scalp and blood on tofacitinib.

The germline V gene has CDR1 MNHNS and CDR2 SASEGT. The V and J ends lost 8 bases and 1 base, in that order; junction bases with no gene match: 4. The CDR3 is 13 residues long. This sequence originates from a human donor with alopecia areata. Sequences were derived from CD8+ T cells sorted from blood, sampled at week 24, from a patient treated with tofacitinib. This chain connects TRBV6-1 to TRBJ1-1, with 7 nucleotides matching TRBD1. The CDR3: CASWTGGNTEAFF. The CDR3 nucleotides read TGTGCCAGCTGGACAGGTGGGAACACTGAAGCTTTCTTT.